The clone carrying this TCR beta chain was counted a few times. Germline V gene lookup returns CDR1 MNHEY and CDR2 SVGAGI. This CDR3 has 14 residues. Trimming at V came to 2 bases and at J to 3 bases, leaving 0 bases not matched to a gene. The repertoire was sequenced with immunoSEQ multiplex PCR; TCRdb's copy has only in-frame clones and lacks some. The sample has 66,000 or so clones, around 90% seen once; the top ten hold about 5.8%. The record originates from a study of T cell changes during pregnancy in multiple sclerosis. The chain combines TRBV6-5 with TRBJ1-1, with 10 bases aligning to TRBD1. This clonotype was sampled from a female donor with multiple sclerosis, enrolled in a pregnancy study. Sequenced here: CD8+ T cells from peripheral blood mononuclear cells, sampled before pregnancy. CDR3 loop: CASSYGTGDTEAFF. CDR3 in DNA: TGTGCCAGCAGTTACGGGACAGGGGACACTGAAGCTTTCTTT.